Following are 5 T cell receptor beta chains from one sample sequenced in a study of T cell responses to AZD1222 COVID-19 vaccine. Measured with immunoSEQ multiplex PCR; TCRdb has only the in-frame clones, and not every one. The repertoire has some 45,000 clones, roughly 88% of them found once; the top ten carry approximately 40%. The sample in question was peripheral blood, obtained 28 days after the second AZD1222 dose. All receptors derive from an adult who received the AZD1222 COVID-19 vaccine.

CDR3 in DNA: TGTGCCAGCAGCTTAGCGGGGTCTGGCTACACCTTC. It encodes CASSLAGSGYTF. The rearrangement uses TRBV7-2 and TRBJ1-2; D remains unclear. The CDR3 extends over 12 amino acids. CDR1 and CDR2 from the germline V gene are SGHTA and FQGNSA. V lost 0 bases and J lost 7, with 6 bases in between.

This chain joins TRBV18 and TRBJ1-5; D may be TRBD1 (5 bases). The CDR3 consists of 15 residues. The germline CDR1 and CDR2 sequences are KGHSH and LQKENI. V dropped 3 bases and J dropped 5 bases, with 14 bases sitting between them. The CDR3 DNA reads TGTGCCAGCTCACCCGGGACCGGAGGACATCAGCCCCAGCATTTT. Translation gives CASSPGTGGHQPQHF.

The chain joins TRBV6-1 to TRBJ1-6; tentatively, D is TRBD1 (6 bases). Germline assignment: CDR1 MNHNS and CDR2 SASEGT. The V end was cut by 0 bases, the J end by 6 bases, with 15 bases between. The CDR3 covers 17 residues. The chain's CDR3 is CASSEAGQGWSNSPLHF. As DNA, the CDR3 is TGTGCCAGCAGTGAAGCGGGTCAGGGGTGGAGTAATTCACCCCTCCACTTT.

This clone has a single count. CDR3 nucleotides: TGTGCCAGCTCAGTGTCGCTAGATGCCTACAATGAGCAGTTCTTC. Translation gives CASSVSLDAYNEQFF. The chain combines TRBV18 with TRBJ2-1; D remains unclear. Trimming removed 5 bases from V and 2 bases from J, with 13 bases in between. The germline gives CDR1 KGHSH, CDR2 LQKENI. CDR3 length: 15 residues.

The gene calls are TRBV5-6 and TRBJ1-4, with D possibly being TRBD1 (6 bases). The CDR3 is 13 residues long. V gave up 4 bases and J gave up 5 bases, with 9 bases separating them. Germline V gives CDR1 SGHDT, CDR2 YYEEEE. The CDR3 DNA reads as TGTGCCAGCAGCCCACAGGGAAATGAAAAACTGTTTTTT. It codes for CASSPQGNEKLFF. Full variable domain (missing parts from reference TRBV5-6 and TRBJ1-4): DAGVTQSPTHLIKTRGQQVTLRCSPKSGHDTVSWYQQALGQGPQFIFQYYEEEERQRGNFPDRFSGHQFPNYSSELNVNALLLGDSALYLCASSPQGNEKLFFGSGTQLSVL.